This T cell receptor (beta chain) was recovered during a study of T-cell reconstitution after alpha-beta-depleted transplantation in children. The library targeted TCRbeta and was prepared with unique molecular identifiers. Each CDR3 protein is one row after TCRdb ran MiXCR on the PCR reads. The sample includes a few hundred thousand distinct CDR3 sequences, around 18% of them seen just once. V shed 5 bases, J shed 9 bases, and the junction held 7 bases outside the gene matches. Germline CDR1 and CDR2: SEHNR and FQNEAQ (reference sequence). The CDR3 is 15 amino acids. Sequencing used PBMCs from the stem cell graft donor, obtained from the stem cell graft. The TCR comes from a human donor who donated a stem cell graft to a child with acute lymphoblastic leukemia. The V call is TRBV7-9, the J call TRBJ1-6; 10 nucleotides line up with TRBD1. The DNA for the CDR3 is TGTGCCAGCAGCGCGGGACAGGGGAGTGCTTCACCCCTCCACTTT. Its translation is CASSAGQGSASPLHF.